The clone carrying this T cell receptor beta chain was observed many times. What it recognizes is unknown. CDR1 is SEHNR, CDR2 FQNEAQ, per germline (reference sequence). The junction had 4 bases not matched to a gene; V was cut back by 5 bases and J by 6 bases. The CDR3 consists of 14 residues. This entry comes from a study of T cells in Graves' hyperthyroidism and ophthalmopathy. The study's findings and limits: The model forecast ophthalmopathy, anticipating it by a median approximately 6.1 months before onset.

Ophthalmopathy patients had moderate-to-severe active disease, CAS ≥3, NOSPECS ≥4, and disease duration under 3 months. This sample holds PBMCs from approximately 10 ml fresh peripheral blood. TCR beta CDR3 region amplification was performed from RNA transcripts. First-round RT-PCR of the TCR CDR3 relied on the HTBI primer set. One entry per CDR3 protein, called by TCRdb with MiXCR from the multiplex PCR reads. This repertoire shows about 350,000 distinct CDR3 sequences, over 15% found once; its top ten account for around a sixth. The rearrangement links TRBV7-9 to TRBJ2-2; TRBD2 matches 9 bases. Sequencing was performed on blood. The clonotype comes from a woman aged 40 to 50 with Graves' ophthalmopathy. The CDR3 DNA is TGTGCCAGCAGCGTTAGCGGGAGCGCCGGGGAGCTGTTTTTT. Residues: CASSVSGSAGELFF.